Below, 27 T cell receptor beta chains from the same sample are listed, as sequenced in a study of shared clonotypes between healthy human individuals. TCRdb keeps only in-frame clones here, not all; method: immunoSEQ multiplex PCR. The sample has a few million clones; 93% are singletons. The specimen sequenced was naive CD4+ T cells from PBMCs. Subset denoted: CD45RA+ positively selected. These receptor sequences come from a man in his late teens or twenties in good health. Some clones in this sample may be carry-over from other donors' samples.

This sequence joins TRBV27 and TRBJ1-2; D call uncertain. The CDR3 extends over 14 amino acids. From germline, CDR1 is MNHEY and CDR2 SMNVEV (reference sequence). The ends were cut back, 4 bases at V and 2 bases at J, with 11 bases in the middle. CDR3 coding DNA: TGTGCCAGCAGTTCCCGGGCCGCGAACTATGGCTACACCTTC. Its protein product is CASSSRAANYGYTF.

The chain recombines TRBV4-3 with TRBJ2-3, with D perhaps TRBD1 (5 bases). CDR1 LGHNA and CDR2 YSLEER come from the germline V gene. Trimming cost V 2 bases and J 4 bases, with 10 bases left between them. The CDR3 consists of 14 residues. CDR3 protein: CASSQYSGPDTQYF. DNA for the CDR3: TGCGCCAGCAGCCAATATTCAGGGCCAGATACGCAGTATTTT.

The chain uses TRBV2 and TRBJ2-7; D uncertain. This CDR3 has 11 amino acids. V dropped 7 bases and J dropped 4 bases, with 8 bases sitting between them. The V gene's germline CDR1 is SNHLY and CDR2 FYNNEI. The CDR3 region is CASTYRYEQYF. The CDR3 coding sequence is TGTGCCAGCACGTACAGATACGAGCAGTACTTC.

This clone appeared a few times. The sample holds other DNA sequences that translate to the same CDR3. The chain combines TRBV6-6 with TRBJ2-7, with 11 bases aligning to TRBD1. Germline V lookup: CDR1 MNHNY, CDR2 SVGAGI (reference sequence). The CDR3 extends over 14 amino acids. With 2 bases clipped from V and 3 bases from J, the junction kept 0 bases outside the gene matches. CDR3 sequence (DNA): TGTGCCAGCAGTTACGGGACAGGGGGCTACGAGCAGTACTTC. Its protein product is CASSYGTGGYEQYF.

J is TRBJ2-7 and V is TRBV19, with TRBD2 matching over 10 bases. This CDR3 comprises 14 residues. Germline CDR1 reads LNHDA; CDR2 reads SQIVND (reference sequence). V gave up 6 bases and J gave up 2 bases; unmatched junction bases: 4. The CDR3 nucleotides are TGTGCCAGTAGGAAGCGGGAGGGAACCTACGAGCAGTACTTC. This encodes CASRKREGTYEQYF.

The gene calls are TRBV7-9 and TRBJ2-7; either TRBD1 or TRBD2 may fit D (5 bases each). Trimming left V 3 bases short and J 1 base short, with 16 bases between. The germline V gene has CDR1 SEHNR and CDR2 FQNEAQ (reference sequence). The CDR3 contains 16 residues. The DNA of the CDR3 is TGTGCCAGCAGCTTGGTCGCCGGGACCGAGTCCTACGAGCAGTACTTC. It specifies CASSLVAGTESYEQYF.

The chain carries TRBV5-6 and TRBJ2-7; the D gene is possibly TRBD1 (6 bases). This CDR3 has 13 residues. Deletions cut 4 bases from V and 7 bases from J, with 15 bases between. Germline loops: CDR1 SGHDT, CDR2 YYEEEE. The CDR3 loop is CASSADSFGEQYF. The DNA for the CDR3 is TGTGCCAGCAGCGCGGACAGTTTCGGGGAGCAGTACTTC.

This chain connects TRBV5-1 to TRBJ2-1, with 10 bases identical to TRBD2. Germline CDR1 reads SGHRS; CDR2 reads YFSETQ. This CDR3 is 15 amino acids long. V lost 4 bases to trimming and J lost 9 bases; unmatched junction nucleotides: 10. CDR3 in DNA: TGCGCCAGCAGCCTTTCTAGCGGGAGTAGGAGTGAGCAGTTCTTC. Its translation is CASSLSSGSRSEQFF. Full variable domain (remainder filled in from reference TRBV5-1 and TRBJ2-1): KAGVTQTPRYLIKTRGQQVTLSCSPISGHRSVSWYQQTPGQGLQFLFEYFSETQRNKGNFPGRFSGRQFSNSRSEMNVSTLELGDSALYLCASSLSSGSRSEQFFGPGTRLTVL.

In regard to this clone: A much larger clonotype is one base distant, so this may be a read error. Additional DNA sequences in this sample encode the identical CDR3. This chain connects TRBV5-6 to TRBJ2-2; no reliable D call. The CDR3 spans 12 residues. Trimming left V 1 base short and J 2 bases short, with 0 bases between. Germline V CDR1 and CDR2: SGHDT, YYEEEE. CDR3 loop: CASSLNTGELFF. The CDR3 bases are TGTGCCAGCAGCTTGAACACCGGGGAGCTGTTTTTT. Together with reference TRBV5-6 and TRBJ2-2, the CDR3 gives the full variable domain: DAGVTQSPTHLIKTRGQQVTLRCSPKSGHDTVSWYQQALGQGPQFIFQYYEEEERQRGNFPDRFSGHQFPNYSSELNVNALLLGDSALYLCASSLNTGELFFGEGSRLTVL.

This chain links TRBV28 with TRBJ1-5; D uncertain. This CDR3 is built from 13 residues. V lost 7 bases and J 0 bases, leaving 7 bases between the germline ends. CDR1 is MDHEN and CDR2 is SYDVKM in the germline V gene. Here the CDR3 DNA reads TGTGCCAGCACAGTGAATAGCAATCAGCCCCAGCATTTT. This translates into CASTVNSNQPQHF.

In DNA, the CDR3 is TGTGCCAGCAGTTACAAGGGTACGCAGTATTTT. Protein: CASSYKGTQYF. The V call is TRBV6-5, the J call TRBJ2-3; D is uncertain. The CDR3 has 11 amino acids. Germline V CDR1 and CDR2: MNHEY, SVGAGI. V was cut by 2 bases and J by 8 bases, with 5 bases left in between.

The J gene is TRBJ1-5, the V gene TRBV15; TRBD1 aligns across 7 bases. V dropped 5 bases and J dropped 5; count of bases not matched to a gene: 9. Germline loops: CDR1 LNHNV, CDR2 YYDKDF (reference sequence). This CDR3 has 15 amino acids. The CDR3 region has the DNA TGTGCCACCAGCGTCGGGACAGCCCCGCATCAGCCCCAGCATTTT. It yields the protein CATSVGTAPHQPQHF.

V and J are TRBV9 and TRBJ2-1; 9 bases are a match to TRBD2. The junction had 8 bases not matched to a gene; V was cut back by 2 bases and J by 8 bases. Germline V lookup: CDR1 SGDLS, CDR2 YYNGEE. The CDR3 runs to 15 residues. This chain's CDR3 is CASSVAREGPDEQFF. The CDR3 nucleotides read TGTGCCAGCAGCGTTGCGCGGGAGGGCCCTGATGAGCAGTTCTTC.

This chain joins TRBV4-3 and TRBJ2-3, with a tentative D call TRBD2 (6 bases). The CDR3 has 15 residues. The ends were cut back, 4 bases at V and 2 bases at J, with 13 bases in the middle. CDR1 and CDR2 (germline): LGHNA, YSLEER. The chain's CDR3 is CASSRGRPDTDTQYF. Here the CDR3 DNA reads TGCGCCAGCAGCCGAGGGAGGCCAGACACAGATACGCAGTATTTT.

The CDR3 reads CASSQTIRVTDTQYF. CDR3 nucleotide sequence: TGTGCCAGCTCGCAGACCATTCGCGTCACAGATACGCAGTATTTT. The chain is built from TRBV18 and TRBJ2-3; no firm D call. V lost 6 bases and J 2 bases, leaving 15 bases between the germline ends. The germline CDR1 and CDR2 sequences are KGHSH and LQKENI. CDR3 length: 15 amino acids.

In regard to this clone: The sample has other DNA sequences that encode this CDR3 too. This chain links TRBV2 with TRBJ2-1; D uncertain. V shed 6 bases and J shed 6 bases, with 6 bases lying between them. CDR1 is SNHLY and CDR2 is FYNNEI in the germline V gene. The CDR3 is 11 residues long. The CDR3 loop reads CASRRGNEQFF. The CDR3 DNA follows: TGTGCCAGCAGGAGAGGCAATGAGCAGTTCTTC.

This clone is a singleton in its sample. The gene calls are TRBV7-6 and TRBJ2-7; 10 bases line up with TRBD2. This CDR3 spans 15 amino acids. The germline CDR1 and CDR2 sequences are SGHVS and FNYEAQ. V lost 4 bases to trimming and J lost 6 bases; unmatched junction nucleotides: 9. CDR3 sequence (DNA): TGTGCCAGCAGCTCACCCGGGACTAGCGCCTTCGAGCAGTACTTC. Its protein is CASSSPGTSAFEQYF.

The chain employs TRBV5-1 and TRBJ1-1, with a weak D call TRBD1 (5 bases). Looked up from germline, CDR1 is SGHRS and CDR2 is YFSETQ. The CDR3 sequence is 15 residues long. With 2 bases removed from V and 3 bases from J, the gap between germline ends came to 14 bases. The CDR3 region is CASSFTLGVDTEAFF. Written as DNA, the CDR3 is TGCGCCAGCAGCTTCACCCTGGGGGTTGACACTGAAGCTTTCTTT.

The chain combines TRBV10-3 with TRBJ2-1; no clear D gene. Trimming took 0 bases from V and 0 from J, leaving 6 bases between them. This CDR3 is 15 amino acids long. Germline lookup yields CDR1 ENHRY and CDR2 SYGVKD. The CDR3 coding sequence is TGTGCCATCAGTGAGTCGGGCACCTCCTACAATGAGCAGTTCTTC. Its translation is CAISESGTSYNEQFF.

The rearrangement links TRBV19 to TRBJ1-1; the D gene is possibly TRBD1 (5 bases). V was shortened by 3 bases and J by 5 bases, with 13 bases between the two germline ends. Germline CDR1 and CDR2: LNHDA and SQIVND (reference sequence). The CDR3 consists of 14 residues. Here the CDR3 DNA reads TGTGCCAGTAGTATTAGGAGGGGTGCAACTGAAGCTTTCTTT. Amino acid sequence: CASSIRRGATEAFF.

V gene TRBV27 combines with J gene TRBJ1-2; no clear D. Trimming took off 4 bases at V and 5 bases at J, with 23 bases between the two ends. The V gene's germline CDR1 is MNHEY and CDR2 SMNVEV (reference sequence). The CDR3 sequence is 17 residues long. The CDR3 nucleotides read TGTGCCAGCAGTTCACCCCAGGACCGATCGCTTAAATATGGCTACACCTTC. Amino acids: CASSSPQDRSLKYGYTF.

The V and J genes are TRBV29-1 and TRBJ2-6; 9 bases match TRBD1. The V segment lost 0 bases and the J segment 4 bases; nucleotides outside the gene matches: 7. The CDR3 is made up of 17 amino acids. Germline-derived CDR1 and CDR2 are SQVTM and ANQGSEA. CDR3 coding DNA: TGCAGCGTTGAAGACCGGGACAGGGTATCGGGGGCCAACGTCCTGACTTTC. This translates into CSVEDRDRVSGANVLTF.

V and J are TRBV7-9 and TRBJ2-6, with TRBD1 identical over 9 bases. Germline V gene lookup returns CDR1 SEHNR and CDR2 FQNEAQ (reference sequence). The J segment lost 0 bases and the V segment lost 5 bases, leaving 8 bases of the junction unmatched. This CDR3 spans 18 amino acids. The CDR3 DNA sequence: TGTGCCAGCAGCAGCAGGACAGGGGACCGCTCTGGGGCCAACGTCCTGACTTTC. This sequence encodes CASSSRTGDRSGANVLTF.

This rearrangement joins TRBV10-3 to TRBJ1-3, with D uncertain. This CDR3 has 16 residues. Trimming removed 1 base from V and 8 bases from J, with 18 bases in between. Per the germline V gene, CDR1 is ENHRY and CDR2 is SYGVKD. As DNA, the CDR3 is TGTGCCATCAGTGAGTGGGTAGGTCTCACGGAGGACACCATATATTTT. Protein: CAISEWVGLTEDTIYF.

Points on this clone: Other DNA sequences in the same sample also yield this CDR3. This chain connects TRBV28 to TRBJ2-6; D call uncertain. V dropped 2 bases and J dropped 4 bases, with 3 bases sitting between them. This CDR3 is built from 13 residues. From germline, CDR1 is MDHEN and CDR2 SYDVKM. The DNA of the CDR3 is TGTGCCAGCAGTTTAGGCGGGGCCAACGTCCTGACTTTC. Amino acid sequence: CASSLGGANVLTF.

The chain's CDR3 is CASSVEGNQAFF. CDR3 sequence (DNA): TGTGCCAGCAGCGTAGAGGGGAACCAAGCTTTCTTT. V and J are TRBV9 and TRBJ1-1; D is perhaps TRBD1 (5 bases). In germline, CDR1 is SGDLS, CDR2 YYNGEE. Trimming took off 0 bases at V and 9 bases at J, with 9 bases between the two ends. The CDR3 totals 12 residues.

The chain employs TRBV25-1 and TRBJ2-1; D remains ambiguous. This CDR3 spans 13 amino acids. V lost 3 bases, J lost 4 bases, and 7 bases lay in between. From germline, CDR1 is MGHDK and CDR2 SYGVNS. The CDR3: CASSDPSYNEQFF. In DNA form, the CDR3 reads TGTGCCAGCAGTGATCCATCTTACAATGAGCAGTTCTTC. Complete variable domain (other parts from reference TRBV25-1 and TRBJ2-1): EADIYQTPRYLVIGTGKKITLECSQTMGHDKMYWYQQDPGMELHLIHYSYGVNSTEKGDLSSESTVSRIRTEHFPLTLESARPSHTSQYLCASSDPSYNEQFFGPGTRLTVL.